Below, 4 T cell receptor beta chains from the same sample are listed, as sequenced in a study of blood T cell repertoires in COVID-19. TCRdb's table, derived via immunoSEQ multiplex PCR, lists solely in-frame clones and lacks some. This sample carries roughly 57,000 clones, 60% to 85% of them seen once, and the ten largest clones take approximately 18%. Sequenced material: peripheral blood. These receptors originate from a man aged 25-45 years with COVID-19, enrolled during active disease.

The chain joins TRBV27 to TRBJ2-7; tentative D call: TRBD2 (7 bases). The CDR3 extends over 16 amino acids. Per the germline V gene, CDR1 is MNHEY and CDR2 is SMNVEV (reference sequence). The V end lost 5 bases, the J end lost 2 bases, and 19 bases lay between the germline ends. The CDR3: CASSGGGGREAYEQYF. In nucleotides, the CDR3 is TGTGCCAGCAGTGGAGGGGGGGGGCGCGAGGCCTACGAGCAGTACTTC.

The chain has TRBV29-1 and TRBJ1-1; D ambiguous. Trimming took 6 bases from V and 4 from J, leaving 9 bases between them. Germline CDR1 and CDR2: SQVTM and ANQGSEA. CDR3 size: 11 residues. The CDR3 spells CSVGLGTEAFF. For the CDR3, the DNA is TGCAGCGTCGGGTTGGGCACTGAAGCTTTCTTT. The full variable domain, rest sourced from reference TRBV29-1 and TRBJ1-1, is SAVISQKPSRDICQRGTSLTIQCQVDSQVTMMFWYRQQPGQSLTLIATANQGSEATYESGFVIDKFPISRPNLTFSTLTVSNMSPEDSSIYLCSVGLGTEAFFGQGTRLTVV.

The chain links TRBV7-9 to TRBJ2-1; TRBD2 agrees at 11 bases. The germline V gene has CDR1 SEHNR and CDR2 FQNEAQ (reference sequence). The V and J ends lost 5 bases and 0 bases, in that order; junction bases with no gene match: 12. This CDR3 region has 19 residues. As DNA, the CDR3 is TGTGCCAGCAGCCAAGGGGTAATAGCGGGAGGGAGCTCCTACAATGAGCAGTTCTTC. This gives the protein CASSQGVIAGGSSYNEQFF. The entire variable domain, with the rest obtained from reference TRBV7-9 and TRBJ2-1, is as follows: DTGVSQNPRHKITKRGQNVTFRCDPISEHNRLYWYRQTLGQGPEFLTYFQNEAQLEKSRLLSDRFSAERPKGSFSTLEIQRTEQGDSAMYLCASSQGVIAGGSSYNEQFFGPGTRLTVL.

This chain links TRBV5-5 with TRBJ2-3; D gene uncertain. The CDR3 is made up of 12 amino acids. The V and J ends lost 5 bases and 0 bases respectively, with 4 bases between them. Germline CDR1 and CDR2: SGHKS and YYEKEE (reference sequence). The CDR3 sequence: CASRSSTDTQYF. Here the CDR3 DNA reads TGTGCCAGCAGGTCTAGCACAGATACGCAGTATTTT.